This record covers a single TCR beta chain. What it binds is not known. The sample originates from a study of cytomegalovirus exposure and HLA in healthy donors. Notes on the study in general: Across all donors, roughly uniform sequencing depth was an assumption of the presence/absence analyses.

Per germline, CDR1 MNHNY and CDR2 SVGAGI (reference sequence). CDR3 size: 11 residues. Between the trimmed V and J ends, which lost 8 bases and 5 bases, there was a span of 9 bases. Primers for the PCR totalled 60 Vbeta and 13 Jbeta. Only in-frame clones appear in the TCRdb table, and some are missing; sequencing was by immunoSEQ multiplex PCR. The sample includes 150,000 to 250,000 clones, roughly four fifths of them seen just once. This receptor was obtained from a boy between 2 and 15 years old in good health and CMV-seronegative. The chain couples TRBV6-6 to TRBJ1-2; D perhaps matches TRBD1 (5 bases). Sample: PBMCs. In DNA, the CDR3 is TGTGCCAGCGGGGAGGGGTATGGCTACACCTTC. Protein: CASGEGYGYTF.